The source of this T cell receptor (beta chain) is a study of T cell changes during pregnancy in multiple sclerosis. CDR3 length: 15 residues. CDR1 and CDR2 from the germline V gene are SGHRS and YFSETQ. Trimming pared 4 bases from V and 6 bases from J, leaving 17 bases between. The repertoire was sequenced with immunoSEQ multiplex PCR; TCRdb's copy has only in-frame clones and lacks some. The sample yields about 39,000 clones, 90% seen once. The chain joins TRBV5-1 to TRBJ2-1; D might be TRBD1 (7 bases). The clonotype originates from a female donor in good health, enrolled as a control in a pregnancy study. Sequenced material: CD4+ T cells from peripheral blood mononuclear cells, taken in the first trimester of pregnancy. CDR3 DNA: TGCGCCAGCAGCAAGACAGACAGGGACTCCAATGAGCAGTTCTTC. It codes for CASSKTDRDSNEQFF.